The source of this TCR beta chain is a study of blood T cell repertoires in COVID-19. Study summary: There were acute and convalescent COVID-19 samples, and they came from the United States, Italy and Spain. T cells, B-cell-depleted T cells, or PBMCs supplied cDNA or gDNA.

Authors' data handling: Estimates of nucleated cell counts were drawn from the amplification of reference gene primers. Here immunoSEQ multiplex PCR was the method, and the copy in TCRdb shows in-frame clones only, minus some. V and J calls and clone size follow that table, whereas D and trimming were derived from the DNA. The profile shows over 150,000 clones, roughly four fifths of them singletons. Patients at the Seattle site were enrolled during active infection and followed longitudinally. The CDR3 runs to 16 residues. Unmatched junction bases numbered 12, after V lost 3 bases and J lost 8 bases. Germline lookup yields CDR1 SGHRS and CDR2 YFSETQ.

The chain joins TRBV5-1 to TRBJ2-3; 10 positions match TRBD2. Sequencing was done on a sample of peripheral blood. This sequence originates from a woman in her seventies with COVID-19, enrolled during active disease. In DNA form, the CDR3 reads TGCGCCAGCAGCTCGATAGCGGGAGGCGTACGGGGTACGCAGTATTTT. It translates to CASSSIAGGVRGTQYF.